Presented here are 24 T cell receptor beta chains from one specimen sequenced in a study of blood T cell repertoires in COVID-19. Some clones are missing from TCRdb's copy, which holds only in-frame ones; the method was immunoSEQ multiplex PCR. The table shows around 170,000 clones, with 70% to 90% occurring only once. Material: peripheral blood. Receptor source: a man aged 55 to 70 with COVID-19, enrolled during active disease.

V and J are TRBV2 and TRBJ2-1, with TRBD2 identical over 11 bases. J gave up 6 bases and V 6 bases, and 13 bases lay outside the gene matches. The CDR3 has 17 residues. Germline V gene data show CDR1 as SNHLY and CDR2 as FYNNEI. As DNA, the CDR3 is TGTGCCAGCAGCCGGTCGGTAGCGGGAGGGCGGGTCAATGAGCAGTTCTTC. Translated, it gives CASSRSVAGGRVNEQFF.

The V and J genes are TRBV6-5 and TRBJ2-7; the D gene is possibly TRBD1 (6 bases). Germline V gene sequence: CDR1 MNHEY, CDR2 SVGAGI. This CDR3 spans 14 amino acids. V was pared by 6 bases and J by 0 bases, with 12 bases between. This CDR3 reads CASRPGHLSYEQYF. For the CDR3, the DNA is TGTGCCAGCAGGCCGGGACACCTCTCCTACGAGCAGTACTTC.

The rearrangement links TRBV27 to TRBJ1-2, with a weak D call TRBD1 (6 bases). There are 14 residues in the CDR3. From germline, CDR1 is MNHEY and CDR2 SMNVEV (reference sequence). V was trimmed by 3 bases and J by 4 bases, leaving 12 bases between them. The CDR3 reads CASSFSGETYGYTF. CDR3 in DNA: TGTGCCAGCAGTTTTTCAGGGGAAACCTATGGCTACACCTTC.

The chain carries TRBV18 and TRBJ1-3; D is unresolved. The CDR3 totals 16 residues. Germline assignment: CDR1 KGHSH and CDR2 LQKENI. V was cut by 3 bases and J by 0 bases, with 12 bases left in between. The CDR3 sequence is CASSPAEDPSGNTIYF. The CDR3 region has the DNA TGTGCCAGCTCACCGGCGGAGGACCCCTCTGGAAACACCATATATTTT.

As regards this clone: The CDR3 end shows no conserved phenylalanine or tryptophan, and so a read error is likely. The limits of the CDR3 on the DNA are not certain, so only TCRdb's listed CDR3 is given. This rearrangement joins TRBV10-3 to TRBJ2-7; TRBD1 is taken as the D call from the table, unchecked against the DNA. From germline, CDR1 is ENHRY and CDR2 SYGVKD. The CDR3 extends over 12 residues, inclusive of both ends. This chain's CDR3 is CAISEPGTTHDL.

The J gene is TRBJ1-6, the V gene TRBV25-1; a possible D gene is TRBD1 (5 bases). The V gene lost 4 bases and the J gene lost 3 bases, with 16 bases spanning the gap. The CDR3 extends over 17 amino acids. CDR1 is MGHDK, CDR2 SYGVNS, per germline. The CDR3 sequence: CASSGSRVSYYNSPLHF. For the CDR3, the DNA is TGTGCCAGCAGTGGAAGCAGGGTTTCCTACTATAATTCACCCCTCCACTTT.

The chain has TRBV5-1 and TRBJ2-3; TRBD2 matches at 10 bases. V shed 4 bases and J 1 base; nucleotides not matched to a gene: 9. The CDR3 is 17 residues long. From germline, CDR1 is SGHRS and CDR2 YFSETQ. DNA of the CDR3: TGCGCCAGCAGCCCGCCTGGTCTAGCGGGAGGCACAGATACGCAGTATTTT. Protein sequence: CASSPPGLAGGTDTQYF.

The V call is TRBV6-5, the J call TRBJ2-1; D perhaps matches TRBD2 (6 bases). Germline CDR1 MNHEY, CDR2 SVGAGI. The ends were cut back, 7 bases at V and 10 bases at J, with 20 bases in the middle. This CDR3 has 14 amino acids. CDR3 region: CASTDPEVGGEQFF. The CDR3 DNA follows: TGTGCCAGCACCGACCCGGAGGTCGGAGGGGAGCAGTTCTTC.

The CDR3 protein is CASSVQGFNQPQHF. DNA for the CDR3: TGTGCCAGCAGTGTACAGGGTTTCAATCAGCCCCAGCATTTT. The chain is built from TRBV2 and TRBJ1-5; tentatively, D is TRBD1 (6 bases). The CDR3 sequence is 14 residues long. CDR1 is SNHLY, CDR2 FYNNEI, per germline. V dropped 4 bases and J dropped 3 bases, with 10 bases sitting between them. The full variable domain, with the rest looked up from reference TRBV2 and TRBJ1-5, is EPEVTQTPSHQVTQMGQEVILRCVPISNHLYFYWYRQILGQKVEFLVSFYNNEISEKSEIFDDQFSVERPDGSNFTLKIRSTKLEDSAMYFCASSVQGFNQPQHFGDGTRLSIL.

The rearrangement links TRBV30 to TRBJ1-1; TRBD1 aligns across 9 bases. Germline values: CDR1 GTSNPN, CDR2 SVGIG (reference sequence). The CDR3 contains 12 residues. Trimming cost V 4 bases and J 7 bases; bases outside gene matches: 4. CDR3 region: CAWKGQGREAFF. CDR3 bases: TGTGCCTGGAAGGGACAGGGACGTGAAGCTTTCTTT.

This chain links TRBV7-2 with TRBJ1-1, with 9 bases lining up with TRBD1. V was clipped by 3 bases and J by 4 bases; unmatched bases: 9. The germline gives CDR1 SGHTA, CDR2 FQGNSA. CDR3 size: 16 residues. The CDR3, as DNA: TGTGCCAGCAGCTTGGTGACAGGGGGGCGCAGCACTGAAGCTTTCTTT. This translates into CASSLVTGGRSTEAFF.

CDR3 sequence (DNA): TGTGCCAGCTCACCACTGATGGCGAACACTGAAGCTTTCTTT. Amino acids: CASSPLMANTEAFF. The chain has TRBV18 and TRBJ1-1; D remains ambiguous. Trimming took 1 base from V and 1 from J, leaving 7 bases between them. Germline CDR1 KGHSH, CDR2 LQKENI. This CDR3 is 14 amino acids long.

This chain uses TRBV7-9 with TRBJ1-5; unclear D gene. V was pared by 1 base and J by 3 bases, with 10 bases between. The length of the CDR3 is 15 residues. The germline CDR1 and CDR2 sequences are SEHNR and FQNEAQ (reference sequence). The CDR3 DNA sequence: TGTGCCAGCAGCTTAGGTGCGGCCGACAATCAGCCCCAGCATTTT. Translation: CASSLGAADNQPQHF.

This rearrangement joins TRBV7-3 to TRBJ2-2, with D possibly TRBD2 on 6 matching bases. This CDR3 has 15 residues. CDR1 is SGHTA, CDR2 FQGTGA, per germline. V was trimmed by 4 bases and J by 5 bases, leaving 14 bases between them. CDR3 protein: CASSSWGVRTGELFF. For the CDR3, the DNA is TGTGCCAGCAGCTCCTGGGGGGTCCGGACCGGGGAGCTGTTTTTT.

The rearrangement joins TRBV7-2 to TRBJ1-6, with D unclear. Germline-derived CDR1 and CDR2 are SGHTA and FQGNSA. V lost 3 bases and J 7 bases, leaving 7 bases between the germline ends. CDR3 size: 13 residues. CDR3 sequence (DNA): TGTGCCAGCAGCTTGCAGGAAAATTCACCCCTCCACTTT. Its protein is CASSLQENSPLHF. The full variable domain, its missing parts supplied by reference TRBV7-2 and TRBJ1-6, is GAGVSQSPSNKVTEKGKDVELRCDPISGHTALYWYRQSLGQGLEFLIYFQGNSAPDKSGLPSDRFSAERTGGSVSTLTIQRTQQEDSAVYLCASSLQENSPLHFGNGTRLTVT.

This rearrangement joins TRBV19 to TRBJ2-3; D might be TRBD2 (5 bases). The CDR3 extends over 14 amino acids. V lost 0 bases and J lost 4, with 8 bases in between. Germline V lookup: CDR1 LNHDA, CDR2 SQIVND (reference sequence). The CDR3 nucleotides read TGTGCCAGTAGTATAGATCCTAGCTCAGATACGCAGTATTTT. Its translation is CASSIDPSSDTQYF. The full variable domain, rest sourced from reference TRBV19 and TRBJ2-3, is DGGITQSPKYLFRKEGQNVTLSCEQNLNHDAMYWYRQDPGQGLRLIYYSQIVNDFQKGDIAEGYSVSREKKESFPLTVTSAQKNPTAFYLCASSIDPSSDTQYFGPGTRLTVL.

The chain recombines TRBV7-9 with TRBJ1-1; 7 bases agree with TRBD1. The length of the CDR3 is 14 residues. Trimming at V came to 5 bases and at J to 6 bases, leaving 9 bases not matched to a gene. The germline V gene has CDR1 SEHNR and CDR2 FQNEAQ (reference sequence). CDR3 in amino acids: CASSARTGEAEAFF. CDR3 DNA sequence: TGTGCCAGCAGCGCCCGGACAGGTGAGGCTGAAGCTTTCTTT.

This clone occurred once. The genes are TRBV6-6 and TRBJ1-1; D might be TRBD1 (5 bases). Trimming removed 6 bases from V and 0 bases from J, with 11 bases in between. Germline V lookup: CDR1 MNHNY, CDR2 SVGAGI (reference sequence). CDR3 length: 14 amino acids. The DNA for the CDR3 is TGTGCCAGCAGCCGGGGGGAGTTGAACACTGAAGCTTTCTTT. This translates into CASSRGELNTEAFF.

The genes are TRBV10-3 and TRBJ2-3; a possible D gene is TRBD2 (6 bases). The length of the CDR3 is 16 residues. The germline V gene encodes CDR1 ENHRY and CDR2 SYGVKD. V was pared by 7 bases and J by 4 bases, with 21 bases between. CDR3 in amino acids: CAIMRDAGPGPDTQYF. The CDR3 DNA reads TGTGCCATCATGCGGGACGCGGGACCGGGCCCAGATACGCAGTATTTT.

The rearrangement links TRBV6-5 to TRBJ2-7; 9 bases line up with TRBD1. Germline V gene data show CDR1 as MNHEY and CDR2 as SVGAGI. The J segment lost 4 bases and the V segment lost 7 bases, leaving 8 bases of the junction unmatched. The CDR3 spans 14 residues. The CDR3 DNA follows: TGTGCCAGCACCCGGGGACAGGGACTGTACGAGCAGTACTTC. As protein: CASTRGQGLYEQYF.

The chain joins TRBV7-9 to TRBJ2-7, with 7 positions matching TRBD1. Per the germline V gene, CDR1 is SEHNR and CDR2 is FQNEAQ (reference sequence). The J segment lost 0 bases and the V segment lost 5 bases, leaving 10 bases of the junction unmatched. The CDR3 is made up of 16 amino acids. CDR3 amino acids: CASSLGTVRSSYEQYF. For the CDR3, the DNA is TGTGCCAGCAGCCTGGGGACAGTCCGGAGCTCCTACGAGCAGTACTTC.

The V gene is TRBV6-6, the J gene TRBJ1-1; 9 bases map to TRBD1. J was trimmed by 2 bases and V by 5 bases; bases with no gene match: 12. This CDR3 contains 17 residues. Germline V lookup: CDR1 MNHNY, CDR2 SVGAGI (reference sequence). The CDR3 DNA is TGTGCCAGCAGTCAAATAGTCGGGACAGGGCTAAACACTGAAGCTTTCTTT. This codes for CASSQIVGTGLNTEAFF.

CDR3 nucleotides: TGTGCCAGCAGTCCCTCCCCCTTTGGGGACCAACAGGGGCGACCCCCAAGGCGGGAGCAGTACTTC. Translation gives CASSPSPFGDQQGRPPRREQYF. The chain is built from TRBV7-3 and TRBJ2-7, with 7 bases identical to TRBD1. J gave up 7 bases and V 6 bases, and 36 bases lay outside the gene matches. This CDR3 comprises 22 residues. Germline V lookup: CDR1 SGHTA, CDR2 FQGTGA.

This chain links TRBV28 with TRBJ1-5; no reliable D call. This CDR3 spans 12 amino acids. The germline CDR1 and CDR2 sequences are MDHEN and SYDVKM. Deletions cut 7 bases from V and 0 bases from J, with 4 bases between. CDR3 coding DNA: TGTGCCAGCACCAGTAGCAATCAGCCCCAGCATTTT. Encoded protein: CASTSSNQPQHF.